Following are 21 T cell receptor beta chains from one sample sequenced in a study of OX40 agonist ivuxolimab in advanced cancers. Assay used: immunoSEQ multiplex PCR; TCRdb lists only in-frame clones, some missing. The repertoire holds about 130,000 clones, with just under 95% as singletons. The material sequenced was CD4+ or CD8+ T cells sorted from blood, taken in a trial of the OX40 agonist ivuxolimab. The origin of the receptors is an adult with an advanced solid tumor such as melanoma, head and neck, liver or kidney cancer.

The V and J genes are TRBV5-1 and TRBJ1-3; unclear D gene. This CDR3 region has 16 residues. Germline V CDR1 and CDR2: SGHRS, YFSETQ. The V end lost 1 base, the J end lost 0 bases, and 11 bases lay between the germline ends. CDR3 coding DNA: TGCGCCAGCAGCTTGATGTCCCAGATCTCTGGAAACACCATATATTTT. Protein product: CASSLMSQISGNTIYF.

The chain couples TRBV5-1 to TRBJ2-3; tentatively, D is TRBD1 (6 bases). The CDR3 spans 15 residues. V shed 0 bases and J shed 3 bases, with 11 bases lying between them. CDR1 SGHRS and CDR2 YFSETQ come from the germline V gene. CDR3 in amino acids: CASSLAARGTDTQYF. The CDR3 DNA is TGCGCCAGCAGCTTGGCCGCCAGGGGTACAGATACGCAGTATTTT.

This clone was found once. V and J are TRBV6-5 and TRBJ2-1; no clear D. CDR1 and CDR2 from the germline V gene are MNHEY and SVGAGI. The CDR3 contains 13 residues. V dropped 5 bases and J dropped 4 bases, with 9 bases sitting between them. This CDR3 reads CASSQKKYNEQFF. In nucleotides, the CDR3 is TGTGCCAGCAGTCAAAAAAAATACAATGAGCAGTTCTTC.

This clone was observed a single time. V and J are TRBV7-9 and TRBJ2-1; 14 nucleotides line up with TRBD2. The CDR3 contains 15 residues. After removal of 4 bases from V and 9 bases from J, the junction contained 5 bases not matched to a gene. Germline V gene data show CDR1 as SEHNR and CDR2 as FQNEAQ (reference sequence). CDR3 protein: CASSSTGLAGVEQFF. As DNA, the CDR3 is TGTGCCAGCAGCTCAACGGGACTAGCGGGAGTTGAGCAGTTCTTC.

The chain combines TRBV6-1 with TRBJ2-1, with D hard to call. V was shortened by 3 bases and J by 8 bases, with 11 bases between the two germline ends. In germline, CDR1 is MNHNS, CDR2 SASEGT. This CDR3 spans 13 amino acids. CDR3 sequence: CASSDPAKDEQFF. CDR3 coding DNA: TGTGCCAGCAGTGATCCGGCTAAGGATGAGCAGTTCTTC.

This chain connects TRBV11-2 to TRBJ2-7; 8 positions match TRBD1. The CDR3 spans 13 residues. The germline V gene encodes CDR1 SGHAT and CDR2 FQNNGV. V shed 1 base and J 9 bases; nucleotides not matched to a gene: 5. This chain's CDR3 is CASSLGTGWGQYF. DNA of the CDR3: TGTGCCAGCAGCTTAGGGACAGGGTGGGGGCAGTACTTC. The variable domain in full, completed from reference TRBV11-2 and TRBJ2-7, reads EAGVAQSPRYKIIEKRQSVAFWCNPISGHATLYWYQQILGQGPKLLIQFQNNGVVDDSQLPKDRFSAERLKGVDSTLKIQPAKLEDSAVYLCASSLGTGWGQYFGPGTRLTVT.

The chain recombines TRBV6-5 with TRBJ1-1; D perhaps matches TRBD1 (6 bases). Trimming stripped 7 bases from V and 2 bases from J, with 17 bases between. The CDR3 has 15 amino acids. Germline CDR1 reads MNHEY; CDR2 reads SVGAGI. Here the CDR3 reads CASKPWDTRNTEAFF. CDR3 nucleotide sequence: TGTGCCAGCAAACCCTGGGACACCAGAAACACTGAAGCTTTCTTT.

CDR3 nucleotides: TGTGCCAGCAGTTTGGGACAGCTAGGGGACTACACCTTC. It codes for CASSLGQLGDYTF. The V gene is TRBV28, the J gene TRBJ1-2, with 7 bases that match TRBD1. The germline CDR1 and CDR2 sequences are MDHEN and SYDVKM. With 3 bases clipped from V and 10 bases from J, the junction kept 8 bases outside the gene matches. The CDR3 extends over 13 amino acids.

CDR3: CASTFGGATNEKLFF. The CDR3 bases are TGTGCCAGCACGTTCGGGGGAGCAACTAATGAAAAACTGTTTTTT. This chain connects TRBV28 to TRBJ1-4, with D perhaps matching TRBD1 (5 bases). V lost 7 bases and J lost 0, with 12 bases in between. Germline loops: CDR1 MDHEN, CDR2 SYDVKM. The CDR3 sequence is 15 residues long.

The V call is TRBV23-1, the J call TRBJ1-1; a weak D match, TRBD1 (5 bases). TRBV23-1 is an ORF, and what it does is uncertain. Trimming took 0 bases from V and 5 from J, leaving 16 bases between them. The CDR3 is 16 amino acids. This chain's CDR3 is CASSQSLMMGGTEAFF. CDR3 bases: TGCGCCAGCAGTCAATCTCTTATGATGGGGGGGACTGAAGCTTTCTTT.

The chain employs TRBV6-5 and TRBJ2-6; the D is unclear. The CDR3 is 13 amino acids. Germline CDR1 is MNHEY and CDR2 is SVGAGI. Trimming took 4 bases from V and 3 from J, leaving 4 bases between them. CDR3 region: CASSFGGANVLTF. The DNA for the CDR3 is TGTGCCAGCAGTTTTGGTGGGGCCAACGTCCTGACTTTC.

The V and J genes are TRBV19 and TRBJ1-1; D is possibly TRBD1 (6 bases). V shed 5 bases and J shed 4 bases, with 23 bases lying between them. Germline CDR1 and CDR2: LNHDA and SQIVND (reference sequence). CDR3 length: 17 residues. The CDR3 sequence is CASSLFGTSGGSTEAFF. DNA for the CDR3: TGTGCCAGTAGTCTTTTCGGGACATCAGGAGGGAGCACTGAAGCTTTCTTT.

The chain recombines TRBV9 with TRBJ2-3; D tentatively fits TRBD1 or TRBD2 (5 bases each). Per the germline V gene, CDR1 is SGDLS and CDR2 is YYNGEE. Trimming cost V 3 bases and J 0 bases, with 11 bases left between them. The CDR3 spans 15 residues. The CDR3 protein is CASSAGTRSTDTQYF. The CDR3 DNA follows: TGTGCCAGCAGCGCCGGGACGAGGAGCACAGATACGCAGTATTTT.

The chain recombines TRBV5-5 with TRBJ1-2; perhaps TRBD1 as D (5 bases). CDR1 and CDR2 from the germline V gene are SGHKS and YYEKEE (reference sequence). Trimming took 4 bases from V and 3 from J, leaving 16 bases between them. The CDR3 consists of 15 residues. CDR3: CASSPAAGTDYGYTF. CDR3 coding DNA: TGTGCCAGCAGCCCCGCGGCTGGGACGGACTATGGCTACACCTTC.

This chain links TRBV7-9 with TRBJ1-2, with 8 bases aligning to TRBD1. Germline CDR1 SEHNR, CDR2 FQNEAQ (reference sequence). Unmatched junction bases numbered 12, after V lost 5 bases and J lost 10 bases. This CDR3 comprises 14 residues. CDR3 sequence reads: CASSPMDRDKAYTF. For the CDR3, the DNA is TGTGCCAGCAGCCCGATGGACAGGGATAAGGCCTACACCTTC. The full variable domain, in which reference TRBV7-9 and TRBJ1-2 provide the parts outside the CDR3, is DTGVSQNPRHKITKRGQNVTFRCDPISEHNRLYWYRQTLGQGPEFLTYFQNEAQLEKSRLLSDRFSAERPKGSFSTLEIQRTEQGDSAMYLCASSPMDRDKAYTFGSGTRLTVV.

Points on this clone: The sample contains more than one DNA sequence encoding this CDR3. The rearrangement links TRBV11-2 to TRBJ2-3; D gene uncertain. V gave up 5 bases and J gave up 6 bases, with 6 bases separating them. Per germline, CDR1 SGHAT and CDR2 FQNNGV. The CDR3 loop spans 11 amino acids. DNA for the CDR3: TGTGCCAGCAGCCCCCTGGATACGCAGTATTTT. The encoded protein is CASSPLDTQYF.

The chain couples TRBV28 to TRBJ2-1, with TRBD2 matching 9 bases. The germline CDR1 and CDR2 sequences are MDHEN and SYDVKM. Germline trimming cut 6 bases from V and 7 bases from J; bases unmatched to any gene: 7. The CDR3 is made up of 14 amino acids. CDR3 residues: CASSNSGSQNEQFF. The CDR3 DNA sequence: TGTGCCAGCAGCAATAGCGGGAGTCAAAATGAGCAGTTCTTC.

J is TRBJ1-2 and V is TRBV19; D gene ambiguous. The CDR3 has 16 residues. Germline V gives CDR1 LNHDA, CDR2 SQIVND (reference sequence). V was clipped by 3 bases and J by 0 bases, with 14 bases between them. The CDR3 coding sequence is TGTGCCAGTAGTATGTTCCTGATTCTAGCTAACTATGGCTACACCTTC. Translation gives CASSMFLILANYGYTF.

The genes are TRBV30 and TRBJ2-7; D possibly corresponds to TRBD1 (6 bases). V lost 2 bases to trimming and J lost 6 bases, with 14 bases between them. Looked up from germline, CDR1 is GTSNPN and CDR2 is SVGIG (reference sequence). This CDR3 contains 13 residues. For the CDR3, the DNA is TGTGCCTGGAGTTTTGACAGGACCGGCGAGCAGTACTTC. The encoded protein is CAWSFDRTGEQYF.

The chain is built from TRBV7-9 and TRBJ1-2; D possibly corresponds to TRBD1 (5 bases). There are 14 residues in the CDR3. Germline V lookup: CDR1 SEHNR, CDR2 FQNEAQ (reference sequence). Trimming pared 4 bases from V and 6 bases from J, leaving 15 bases between. The CDR3 nucleotides are TGTGCCAGCAGCTCCGGGACCGGGGAAAATGGCTACACCTTC. Its translation is CASSSGTGENGYTF.

V usage is TRBV19 and J usage is TRBJ2-7, with a weak D call TRBD2 (5 bases). The ends were cut back, 7 bases at V and 1 base at J, with 17 bases in the middle. Germline CDR1 is LNHDA and CDR2 is SQIVND (reference sequence). CDR3 length: 15 amino acids. The CDR3 nucleotides read TGTGCCAGTACCATCACATGGGAGCTGTCCTACGAGCAGTACTTC. This codes for CASTITWELSYEQYF.